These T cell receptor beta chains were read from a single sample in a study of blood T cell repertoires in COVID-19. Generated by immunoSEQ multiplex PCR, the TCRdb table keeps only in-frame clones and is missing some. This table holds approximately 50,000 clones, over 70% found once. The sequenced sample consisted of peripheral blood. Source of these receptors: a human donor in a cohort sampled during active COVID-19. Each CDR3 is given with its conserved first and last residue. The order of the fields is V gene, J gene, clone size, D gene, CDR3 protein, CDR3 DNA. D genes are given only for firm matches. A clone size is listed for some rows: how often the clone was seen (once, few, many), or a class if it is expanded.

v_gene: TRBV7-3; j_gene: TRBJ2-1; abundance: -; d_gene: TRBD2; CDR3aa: CASSSKGTSGNNEQFF; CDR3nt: TGTGCCAGCAGCTCGAAAGGGACTAGCGGGAACAATGAGCAGTTCTTC
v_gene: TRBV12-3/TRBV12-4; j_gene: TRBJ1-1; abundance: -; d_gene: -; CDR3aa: CASSRYSQEAFF; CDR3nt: TGTGCCAGCAGTCGTTACAGTCAGGAAGCTTTCTTT
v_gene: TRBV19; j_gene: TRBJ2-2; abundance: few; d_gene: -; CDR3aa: CASSGLPGELFF; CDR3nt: TGTGCCAGTAGCGGTCTTCCCGGGGAGCTGTTTTTT
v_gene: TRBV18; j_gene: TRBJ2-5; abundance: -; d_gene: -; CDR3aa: CASRRDIQETQYF; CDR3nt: TGTGCCAGCCGCCGGGACATCCAAGAGACCCAGTACTTC
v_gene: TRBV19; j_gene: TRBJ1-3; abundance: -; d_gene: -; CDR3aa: CASRRTDSGNTIYF; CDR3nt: TGTGCCAGTCGGCGGACAGACTCTGGAAACACCATATATTTT
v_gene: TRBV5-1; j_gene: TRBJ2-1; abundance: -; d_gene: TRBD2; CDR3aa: CASSQKPGLEGNEQFF; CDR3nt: TGCGCCAGCAGCCAAAAGCCGGGACTAGAGGGCAATGAGCAGTTCTTC
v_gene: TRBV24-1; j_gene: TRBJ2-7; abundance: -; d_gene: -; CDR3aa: CATSVYLLSSYEQYF; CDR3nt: TGTGCCACCAGCGTTTATCTGCTGAGCTCCTACGAGCAGTACTTC
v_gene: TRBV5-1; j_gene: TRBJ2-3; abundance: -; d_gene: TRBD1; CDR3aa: CASSSAPTGGRVTDTQYF; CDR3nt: TGCGCCAGCAGCTCCGCTCCGACAGGGGGCAGAGTCACAGATACGCAGTATTTT
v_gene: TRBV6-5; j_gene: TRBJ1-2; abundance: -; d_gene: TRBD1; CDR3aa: CAASPTGSAGYTF; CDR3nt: TGTGCCGCGTCCCCGACAGGGTCGGCAGGCTACACCTTC
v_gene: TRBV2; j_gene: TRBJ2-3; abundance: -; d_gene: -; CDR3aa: CASSRELRTDTQYF; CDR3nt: TGTGCCAGCAGCCGGGAGTTACGCACAGATACGCAGTATTTT
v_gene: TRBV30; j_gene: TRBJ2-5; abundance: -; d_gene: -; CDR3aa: CAWSVRSKETQYF; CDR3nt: TGTGCCTGGAGTGTACGTAGTAAGGAGACCCAGTACTTC
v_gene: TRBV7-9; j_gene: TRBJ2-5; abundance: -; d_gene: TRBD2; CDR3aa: CASSIRTSGGSETQYF; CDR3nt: TGTGCCAGCAGCATCCGGACTAGCGGGGGGTCAGAGACCCAGTACTTC
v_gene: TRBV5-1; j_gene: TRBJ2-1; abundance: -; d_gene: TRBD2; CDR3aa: CATGTAGTSNNEQFF; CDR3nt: TGCGCCACCGGAACCGCCGGGACTAGCAACAATGAGCAGTTCTTC
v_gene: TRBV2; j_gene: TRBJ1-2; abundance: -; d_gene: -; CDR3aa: CASSEAERRYGYTF; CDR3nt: TGTGCCAGCAGTGAAGCAGAGAGGAGGTATGGCTACACCTTC
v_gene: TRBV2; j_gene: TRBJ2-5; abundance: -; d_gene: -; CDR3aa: CASSDPYGGLQETQYF; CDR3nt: TGTGCCAGCAGTGATCCCTATGGGGGCCTTCAAGAGACCCAGTACTTC
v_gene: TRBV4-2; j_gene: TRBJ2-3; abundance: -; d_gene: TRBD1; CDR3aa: CASSQETGASTDTQYF; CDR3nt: TGTGCCAGCAGCCAAGAGACAGGGGCTAGCACAGATACGCAGTATTTT
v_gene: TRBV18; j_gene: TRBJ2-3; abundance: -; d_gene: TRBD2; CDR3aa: CASSSGLAGEGTGTDTQYF; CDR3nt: TGTGCCAGCTCGTCGGGACTAGCGGGAGAGGGGACGGGCACAGATACGCAGTATTTT
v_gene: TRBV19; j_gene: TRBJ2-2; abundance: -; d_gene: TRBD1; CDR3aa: CASSATGMVAGELFF; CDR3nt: TGTGCCAGTAGTGCGACAGGGATGGTAGCCGGGGAGCTGTTTTTT
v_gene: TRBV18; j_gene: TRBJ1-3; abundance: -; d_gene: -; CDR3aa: CASSVTPGSLSPGNTIYF; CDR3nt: TGTGCCAGCTCAGTGACTCCGGGTTCTTTATCCCCAGGAAACACCATATATTTT
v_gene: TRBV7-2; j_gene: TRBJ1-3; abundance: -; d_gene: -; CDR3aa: CASSPQFSGNTIYF; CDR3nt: TGTGCCAGCAGCCCCCAGTTCTCTGGAAACACCATATATTTT
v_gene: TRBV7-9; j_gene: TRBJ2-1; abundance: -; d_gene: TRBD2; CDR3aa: CASSPRRGSGGAYNEQFF; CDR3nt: TGTGCCAGCAGCCCACGGAGGGGAAGCGGGGGGGCTTACAATGAGCAGTTCTTC
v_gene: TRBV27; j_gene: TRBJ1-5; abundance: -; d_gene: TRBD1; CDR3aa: CASTHRTGGQPQHF; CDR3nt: TGTGCCAGCACTCACCGGACAGGGGGTCAGCCCCAGCATTTT
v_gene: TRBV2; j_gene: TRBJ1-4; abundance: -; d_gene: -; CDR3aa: CASSGGLTGGNEKLFF; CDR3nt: TGTGCCAGCAGTGGCGGCCTGACGGGAGGTAATGAAAAACTGTTTTTT
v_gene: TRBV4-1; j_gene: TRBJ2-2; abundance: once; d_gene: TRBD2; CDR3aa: CASSQDSGINTGELFF; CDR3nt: TGCGCCAGCAGCCAAGATAGCGGGATTAACACCGGGGAGCTGTTTTTT
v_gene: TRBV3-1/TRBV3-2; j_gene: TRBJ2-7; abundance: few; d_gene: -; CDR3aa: CASSRGTFSYEQYF; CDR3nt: TGTGCCAGCAGCCGAGGGACTTTCTCCTACGAGCAGTACTTC
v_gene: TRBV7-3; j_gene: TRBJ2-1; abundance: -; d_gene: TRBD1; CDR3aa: CASSSGQGRQFF; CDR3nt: TGTGCCAGCAGCTCGGGACAGGGGAGACAGTTCTTC
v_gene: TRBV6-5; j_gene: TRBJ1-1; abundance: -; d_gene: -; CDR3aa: CASSSGGAANTEAFF; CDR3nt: TGTGCCAGCAGTTCGGGGGGCGCAGCAAACACTGAAGCTTTCTTT
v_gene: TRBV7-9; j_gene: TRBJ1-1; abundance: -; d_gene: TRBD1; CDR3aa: CASSQGAEVRLAFF; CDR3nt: TGTGCCAGCAGCCAGGGGGCTGAAGTGCGTTTAGCTTTCTTT
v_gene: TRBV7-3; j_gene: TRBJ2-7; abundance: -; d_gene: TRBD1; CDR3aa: CASSFSGQGADEQYF; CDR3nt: TGTGCCAGCAGCTTCTCGGGACAGGGGGCGGACGAGCAGTACTTC